The 12 T cell receptor beta chains presented below share a single source sample, sequenced in a study of T cell changes during pregnancy in multiple sclerosis. TCRdb keeps only in-frame clones here, not all; method: immunoSEQ multiplex PCR. The data hold around 50,000 clones, with roughly 92% observed a single time. This sample comprised CD4+ T cells from peripheral blood mononuclear cells, obtained in the third trimester of pregnancy. These receptors originate from a female donor with multiple sclerosis, enrolled in a pregnancy study.

The gene calls are TRBV7-9 and TRBJ2-3, with 12 bases fitting TRBD1. Germline trimming cut 4 bases from V and 4 bases from J; bases unmatched to any gene: 3. The CDR3 runs 15 residues. The germline V gene encodes CDR1 SEHNR and CDR2 FQNEAQ (reference sequence). The DNA for the CDR3 is TGTGCCAGCAGCTGGGACAGGGGGCAGGCAGATACGCAGTATTTT. It translates to CASSWDRGQADTQYF. Variable domain in full (rest from reference TRBV7-9 and TRBJ2-3): DTGVSQNPRHKITKRGQNVTFRCDPISEHNRLYWYRQTLGQGPEFLTYFQNEAQLEKSRLLSDRFSAERPKGSFSTLEIQRTEQGDSAMYLCASSWDRGQADTQYFGPGTRLTVL.

The V and J genes are TRBV29-1 and TRBJ2-2; 7 bases line up with TRBD1. The CDR3 loop spans 14 amino acids. Trimming cost V 6 bases and J 6 bases; bases outside gene matches: 10. Germline values: CDR1 SQVTM, CDR2 ANQGSEA. This CDR3 reads CSVRQGWLAGELFF. The CDR3 nucleotides are TGCAGCGTAAGACAGGGCTGGTTAGCCGGGGAGCTGTTTTTT.

The chain carries TRBV27 and TRBJ1-3; D perhaps matches TRBD1 (6 bases). Germline CDR1 is MNHEY and CDR2 is SMNVEV (reference sequence). CDR3 length equals 17 residues. Trimming shortened V by 5 bases and J by 0 bases, and 17 bases separated the two germline ends. The CDR3 DNA sequence: TGTGCCAGCAGTCCCCCCGGACAGTGGAGCTCTGGAAACACCATATATTTT. Amino acids: CASSPPGQWSSGNTIYF.

This clone was seen a single time. V gene TRBV6-1 combines with J gene TRBJ2-1; the D gene is possibly TRBD1 (5 bases). V was cut by 4 bases and J by 7 bases, with 17 bases left in between. The V gene's germline CDR1 is MNHNS and CDR2 SASEGT. CDR3 length: 15 residues. The CDR3 DNA is TGTGCCAGCAGTGCACAGGATGCGTTTATGAATGAGCAGTTCTTC. Its protein is CASSAQDAFMNEQFF.

This chain uses TRBV6-5 with TRBJ2-7; 9 positions agree with TRBD2. V gave up 7 bases and J gave up 3 bases; unmatched junction bases: 7. The CDR3 extends over 14 amino acids. The germline V gene has CDR1 MNHEY and CDR2 SVGAGI. The CDR3: CASMRSSGNYEQYF. The CDR3 DNA reads TGTGCCAGCATGAGGTCTAGCGGGAACTACGAGCAGTACTTC.

J is TRBJ1-1 and V is TRBV29-1; D remains ambiguous. CDR1 and CDR2 (germline): SQVTM, ANQGSEA. CDR3 length: 12 residues. V was cut by 6 bases and J by 1 base, with 9 bases left in between. In nucleotides, the CDR3 is TGCAGCGTCGCTGCGTGGAACACTGAAGCTTTCTTT. It encodes CSVAAWNTEAFF.

The chain employs TRBV6-5 and TRBJ2-3; D is ambiguous. Trimming took 6 bases from V and 4 from J, leaving 8 bases between them. From germline, CDR1 is MNHEY and CDR2 SVGAGI. CDR3 length: 12 amino acids. This chain's CDR3 is CASSTEADTQYF. The CDR3 DNA sequence: TGTGCCAGCAGCACAGAAGCAGATACGCAGTATTTT.

V gene TRBV4-2 combines with J gene TRBJ1-1; D possibly corresponds to TRBD1 (5 bases). There are 16 residues in the CDR3. V was cut by 1 base and J by 4 bases, with 16 bases left in between. The germline CDR1 and CDR2 sequences are LGHNA and YNFKEQ. CDR3 in amino acids: CASSQGGGVGSTEAFF. The CDR3 DNA follows: TGTGCCAGCAGCCAAGGGGGAGGGGTTGGTAGCACTGAAGCTTTCTTT.

The V gene is TRBV28, the J gene TRBJ2-5; perhaps TRBD1 as D (5 bases). The CDR3 extends over 13 amino acids. The germline V and J ends were trimmed by 2 bases and 3 bases, with 7 bases remaining between them. Germline CDR1 and CDR2: MDHEN and SYDVKM. The CDR3 sequence is CASSLTGKETQYF. The DNA for the CDR3 is TGTGCCAGCAGTTTAACAGGAAAAGAGACCCAGTACTTC.

This chain joins TRBV5-1 and TRBJ2-3; 10 positions match TRBD2. Germline loops: CDR1 SGHRS, CDR2 YFSETQ. The CDR3 runs to 16 residues. V trimming: 5 bases; J trimming: 6 bases; junction bases outside the gene matches: 12. Written as DNA, the CDR3 is TGCGCCAGCAGATCCAGGACTAGCGGCTCTGGGGATACGCAGTATTTT. Translation gives CASRSRTSGSGDTQYF.

This clone has a single count. This chain links TRBV5-1 with TRBJ2-5; D possibly corresponds to TRBD2 (5 bases). CDR3 length: 14 amino acids. Per the germline V gene, CDR1 is SGHRS and CDR2 is YFSETQ. Between the trimmed V and J ends, which lost 0 bases and 5 bases, there was a span of 11 bases. The DNA for the CDR3 is TGCGCCAGCAGCTTGGGACTACCGGGGGAGACCCAGTACTTC. Its translation: CASSLGLPGETQYF.

The chain recombines TRBV4-1 with TRBJ2-1; 8 bases align to TRBD1. In germline, CDR1 is MGHRA, CDR2 YSYEKL. With 4 bases clipped from V and 4 bases from J, the junction kept 6 bases outside the gene matches. The CDR3 has 15 residues. CDR3 nucleotide sequence: TGCGCCAGCAGCCGGACAGGGATTCCGTACAATGAGCAGTTCTTC. It is translated as CASSRTGIPYNEQFF.